These T cell receptor beta chains were read from a single sample in a study of regulatory T cells in long-lasting Graves disease. TCRdb itself ran the multiplex PCR reads through MiXCR, one entry per CDR3 protein. The sample has about 200,000 distinct CDR3 sequences; 15% to 20% are singletons. The sample was also linked to a second study, of T cells in Graves' hyperthyroidism and ophthalmopathy.

Source: peripheral blood mononuclear cells (PBMCs), taken at new diagnosis, from a patient treated with antithyroid drugs. Every receptor here comes from a woman in her twenties or thirties with Graves disease. CDR3s include the opening cysteine and the closing phenylalanine or tryptophan. The order of the fields is V gene, J gene, D gene, clone size, CDR3 protein, CDR3 DNA. The D gene is left open where the match is weak. The size field reads how often the clone was seen (once, few, many) or a class if it is expanded.

TRBV5-1	TRBJ2-5	NA	few	CASSVLGGQEETQYF	TGCGCCAGCAGCGTCCTGGGGGGTCAGGAAGAGACCCAGTACTTC
TRBV3-1	TRBJ1-1	NA	many	CASSQDTGLTEAFF	TGTGCCAGCAGCCAAGACACGGGGCTAACTGAAGCTTTCTTT
TRBV27	TRBJ2-7	NA	many	CASGGLGASHEQYF	TGTGCCAGCGGAGGTTTAGGGGCCTCCCACGAGCAGTACTTC
TRBV6-1	TRBJ2-1	NA	many	CASSGRQLSSYNEQFF	TGTGCCAGCAGTGGGAGACAGCTTAGCTCCTACAATGAGCAGTTCTTC
TRBV12-3/TRBV12-4	TRBJ1-6	NA	many	CASSTLTGLALHF	TGTGCCAGCAGTACCCTCACAGGGCTCGCCCTCCACTTT
TRBV19	TRBJ1-5	TRBD1	many	CASSIPGTGSGYQPQHF	TGTGCCAGTAGTATCCCCGGGACAGGGTCGGGGTATCAGCCCCAGCATTTT
TRBV6-2/TRBV6-3	TRBJ2-1	NA	many	CASSRGRNEQFF	TGTGCCAGCAGTAGAGGCCGGAATGAGCAGTTCTTC
TRBV20-1	TRBJ2-3	NA	few	CSARAGSTDTQYF	TGCAGTGCCCGGGCAGGGAGCACAGATACGCAGTATTTT
TRBV2	TRBJ2-7	NA	many	CASTLSSYEQYF	TGTGCCAGCACCTTAAGCTCCTACGAGCAGTACTTC
TRBV6-2/TRBV6-3	TRBJ2-1	NA	many	CASSYSLVSGPYNEQFF	TGTGCCAGCAGTTACTCCCTCGTTAGCGGACCTTACAATGAGCAGTTCTTC
TRBV6-1	TRBJ1-1	TRBD1	many	CASRHDRAYGEAFF	TGTGCCAGCAGACACGACAGGGCCTACGGTGAAGCTTTCTTT
TRBV19	TRBJ1-2	NA	many	CASSWGHNYGYTF	TGTGCCAGTAGTTGGGGGCATAACTATGGCTACACCTTC
TRBV27	TRBJ2-5	TRBD2	many	CASSLGRERRETQYF	TGTGCCAGCAGTTTAGGGCGGGAGAGGAGAGAGACCCAGTACTTC
TRBV28	TRBJ1-2	NA	many	CASSQDRTFDYGYTF	TGTGCCAGCAGTCAAGACAGGACTTTCGACTACGGCTACACCTTC
TRBV20-1	TRBJ2-2	TRBD2	many	CSARKLAGSATGELFF	TGCAGTGCGCGGAAACTAGCGGGATCGGCCACCGGGGAGCTGTTTTTT
TRBV3-1	TRBJ2-5	TRBD2	many	CASSQYQAGNVQETQYF	TGTGCCAGCAGCCAATACCAAGCGGGAAACGTCCAAGAGACCCAGTACTTC
TRBV4-2	TRBJ2-3	TRBD2	few	CASSFTGGDGDTQYF	TGTGCCAGCAGCTTCACGGGGGGGGACGGAGATACGCAGTATTTT
TRBV5-6	TRBJ2-5	NA	many	CASSLSSAPQETQYF	TGTGCCAGCAGCTTGTCTAGCGCGCCCCAAGAGACCCAGTACTTC
TRBV9	TRBJ1-1	NA	many	CASSGGVGEAFF	TGTGCCAGCAGTGGGGGGGTCGGAGAAGCTTTCTTT
TRBV30	TRBJ1-4	NA	few	CARGGSMGEKLFF	TGTGCCCGGGGAGGGTCGATGGGGGAAAAACTGTTTTTT
TRBV27	TRBJ2-7	TRBD1	many	CASSWRQGYYEQYF	TGTGCCAGCTCCTGGAGACAGGGATATTACGAGCAGTACTTC
TRBV19	TRBJ1-1	NA	many	CASKPGANTEAFF	TGTGCCAGTAAGCCCGGGGCAAACACTGAAGCTTTCTTT